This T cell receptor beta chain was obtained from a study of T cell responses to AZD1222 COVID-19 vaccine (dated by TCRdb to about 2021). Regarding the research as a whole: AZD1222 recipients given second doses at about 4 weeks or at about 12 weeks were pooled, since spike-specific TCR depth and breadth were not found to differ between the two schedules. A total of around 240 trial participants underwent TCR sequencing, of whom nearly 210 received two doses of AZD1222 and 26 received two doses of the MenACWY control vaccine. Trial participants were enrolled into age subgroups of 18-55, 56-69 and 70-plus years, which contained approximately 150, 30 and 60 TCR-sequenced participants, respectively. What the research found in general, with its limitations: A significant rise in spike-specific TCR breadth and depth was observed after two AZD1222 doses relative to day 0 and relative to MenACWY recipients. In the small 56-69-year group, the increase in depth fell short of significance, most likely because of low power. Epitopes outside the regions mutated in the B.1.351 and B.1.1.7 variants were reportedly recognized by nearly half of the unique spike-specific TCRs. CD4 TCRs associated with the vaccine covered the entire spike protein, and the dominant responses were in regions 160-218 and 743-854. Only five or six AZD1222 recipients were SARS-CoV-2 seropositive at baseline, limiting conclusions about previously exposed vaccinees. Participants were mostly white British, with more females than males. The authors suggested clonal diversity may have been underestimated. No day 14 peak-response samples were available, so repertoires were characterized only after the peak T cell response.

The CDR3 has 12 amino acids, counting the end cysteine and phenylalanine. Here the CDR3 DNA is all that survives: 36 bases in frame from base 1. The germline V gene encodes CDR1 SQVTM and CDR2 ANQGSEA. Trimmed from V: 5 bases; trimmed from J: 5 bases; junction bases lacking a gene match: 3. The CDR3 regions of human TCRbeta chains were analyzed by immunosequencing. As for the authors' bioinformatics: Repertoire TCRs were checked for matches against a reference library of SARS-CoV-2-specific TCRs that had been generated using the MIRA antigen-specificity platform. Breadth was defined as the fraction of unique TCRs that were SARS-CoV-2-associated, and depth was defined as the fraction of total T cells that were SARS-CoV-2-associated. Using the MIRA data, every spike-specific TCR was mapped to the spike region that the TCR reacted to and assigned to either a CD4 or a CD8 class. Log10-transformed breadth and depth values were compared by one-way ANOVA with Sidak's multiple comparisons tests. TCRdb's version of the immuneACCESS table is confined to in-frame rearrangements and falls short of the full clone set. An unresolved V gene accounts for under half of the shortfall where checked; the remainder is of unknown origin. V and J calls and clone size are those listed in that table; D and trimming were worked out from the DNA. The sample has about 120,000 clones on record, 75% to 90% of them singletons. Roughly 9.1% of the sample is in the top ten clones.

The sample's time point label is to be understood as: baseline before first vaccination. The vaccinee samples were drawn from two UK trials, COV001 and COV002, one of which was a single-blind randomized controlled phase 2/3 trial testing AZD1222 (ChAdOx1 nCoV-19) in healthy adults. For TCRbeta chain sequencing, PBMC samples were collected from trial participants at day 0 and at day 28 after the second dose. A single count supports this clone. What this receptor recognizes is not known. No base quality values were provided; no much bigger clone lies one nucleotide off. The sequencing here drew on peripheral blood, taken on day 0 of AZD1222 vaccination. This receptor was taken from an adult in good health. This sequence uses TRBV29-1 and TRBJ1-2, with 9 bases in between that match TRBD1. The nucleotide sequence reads TGCAGCGTTCGGACAGGGGATTATGGCTACACCTTC. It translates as CSVRTGDYGYTF.